The 27 T cell receptor beta chains below were found in one sample sequenced in a study of shared clonotypes between healthy human individuals. Sequencing used immunoSEQ multiplex PCR; TCRdb keeps in-frame clones, though not all of them. The sample records millions of clones, approximately 92% being singletons. The sequencing sample was made of naive CD4+ T cells sorted from blood. Subset: CD45RA+ positively selected. The receptors stem from a man younger than 35 in good health.

The V gene is TRBV6-1, the J gene TRBJ2-7; tentatively, D is TRBD2 (6 bases). Trimming took off 7 bases at V and 0 bases at J, with 16 bases between the two ends. The CDR3 runs to 15 residues. Germline values: CDR1 MNHNS, CDR2 SASEGT. CDR3 sequence reads: CASTSVAGYSYEQYF. The CDR3 DNA reads as TGTGCCAGCACATCGGTGGCGGGATACTCCTACGAGCAGTACTTC.

Concerning this clone itself: The sample carries other DNA sequences with the same CDR3. The chain has TRBV18 and TRBJ2-7; D gene ambiguous. Per germline, CDR1 KGHSH and CDR2 LQKENI. The CDR3 contains 14 residues. V dropped 0 bases and J dropped 1 base, with 7 bases sitting between them. Written as DNA, the CDR3 is TGTGCCAGCTCACCACCGGCGAGTTCCTACGAGCAGTACTTC. This codes for CASSPPASSYEQYF. The full variable domain, in which reference TRBV18 and TRBJ2-7 provide the parts outside the CDR3, is NAGVMQNPRHLVRRRGQEARLRCSPMKGHSHVYWYRQLPEEGLKFMVYLQKENIIDESGMPKERFSAEFPKEGPSILRIQQVVRGDSAAYFCASSPPASSYEQYFGPGTRLTVT.

J is TRBJ1-2 and V is TRBV5-1; the match to TRBD1 covers 7 bases. This CDR3 region has 14 residues. V was pared by 0 bases and J by 8 bases, with 7 bases of the junction left unmatched. From germline, CDR1 is SGHRS and CDR2 YFSETQ. CDR3 residues: CASSLGGQAEGYTF. As DNA, the CDR3 is TGCGCCAGCAGCTTGGGAGGACAGGCGGAAGGCTACACCTTC.

The chain links TRBV27 to TRBJ1-5; D ambiguous. Trimming stripped 2 bases from V and 0 bases from J, with 11 bases between. Per germline, CDR1 MNHEY and CDR2 SMNVEV (reference sequence). The CDR3 runs 16 residues. The CDR3 region has the DNA TGTGCCAGCAGTTTAGAGCAGATCCATAGCAATCAGCCCCAGCATTTT. This gives the protein CASSLEQIHSNQPQHF.

The V gene is TRBV18, the J gene TRBJ1-1; 7 nucleotides match TRBD1. Trimming cost V 3 bases and J 7 bases; bases outside gene matches: 5. Germline V CDR1 and CDR2: KGHSH, LQKENI. This CDR3 spans 13 amino acids. CDR3 DNA: TGTGCCAGCTCACCGGGACAGACTCTTGAAGCTTTCTTT. Amino acid sequence: CASSPGQTLEAFF. Combining the CDR3 with reference TRBV18 and TRBJ1-1 gives the whole variable domain NAGVMQNPRHLVRRRGQEARLRCSPMKGHSHVYWYRQLPEEGLKFMVYLQKENIIDESGMPKERFSAEFPKEGPSILRIQQVVRGDSAAYFCASSPGQTLEAFFGQGTRLTVV.

This rearrangement joins TRBV21-1 to TRBJ1-5; the DNA was not compared with TRBD1, the D call given in the table. TRBV21-1 is reported as a pseudogene. The CDR3 is 20 amino acids. The DNA of the CDR3 is TGTGCCAGCAGCAAAGAGGATTGGACAGGGGCGACGCGTTACAATCAGCCCCAGCATTTT. Its protein product is CASSKEDWTGATRYNQPQHF.

This rearrangement joins TRBV9 to TRBJ2-5; D is tentatively TRBD1 or TRBD2 (5 bases each). The V end was cut by 1 base, the J end by 9 bases, with 19 bases between. CDR3 length: 15 residues. The V gene's germline CDR1 is SGDLS and CDR2 YYNGEE. The CDR3 protein is CASSVTEGTTGAQYF. The CDR3 coding sequence is TGTGCCAGCAGCGTAACTGAAGGGACGACCGGGGCCCAGTACTTC.

The chain employs TRBV5-4 and TRBJ2-5; D possibly corresponds to TRBD2 (6 bases). This CDR3 contains 15 residues. Between the trimmed V and J ends, which lost 4 bases and 4 bases, there was a span of 17 bases. The V gene's germline CDR1 is SGHNT and CDR2 YYREEE (reference sequence). This CDR3 is CASSLLVGGIETQYF. CDR3 nucleotides: TGTGCCAGCAGCCTTCTCGTGGGGGGTATAGAGACCCAGTACTTC.

This clone came up a few times. The rearrangement uses TRBV11-2 and TRBJ2-5; D remains unclear. The V end lost 5 bases, the J end lost 5 bases, and 12 bases lay between the germline ends. This CDR3 region has 13 residues. Germline CDR1 is SGHAT and CDR2 is FQNNGV. In DNA, the CDR3 is TGTGCCAGCAGCACCAGTTATGTCGAGACCCAGTACTTC. This gives the protein CASSTSYVETQYF.

J is TRBJ1-2 and V is TRBV6-1, with D tentatively TRBD1 (5 bases). CDR1 is MNHNS and CDR2 is SASEGT in the germline V gene. The CDR3 has 13 residues. Trimming shortened V by 7 bases and J by 2 bases, and 11 bases separated the two germline ends. For the CDR3, the DNA is TGTGCCAGCACTCCCAGGGACAACTATGGCTACACCTTC. This translates into CASTPRDNYGYTF.

The chain combines TRBV7-2 with TRBJ2-7; 7 bases agree with TRBD2. The CDR3 consists of 15 residues. The germline gives CDR1 SGHTA, CDR2 FQGNSA. Unmatched junction bases numbered 6, after V lost 2 bases and J lost 2 bases. CDR3 sequence: CASSLRAGDPYEQYF. The CDR3 DNA follows: TGTGCCAGCAGCTTAAGGGCGGGGGACCCCTACGAGCAGTACTTC.

J is TRBJ1-2 and V is TRBV6-5; unclear D gene. Trimming left V 0 bases short and J 8 bases short, with 10 bases between. Germline lookup yields CDR1 MNHEY and CDR2 SVGAGI. The CDR3 is made up of 13 amino acids. Here the CDR3 DNA reads TGTGCCAGCAGTTACTCGGCAAGGAGGGGCTACACCTTC. Its translation: CASSYSARRGYTF.

This clone was seen once. V gene TRBV30 combines with J gene TRBJ2-5; tentatively, D is TRBD2 (6 bases). The J call may be in error: the DNA end matches TRBJ2-7 better. Germline CDR1 GTSNPN, CDR2 SVGIG (reference sequence). The CDR3 has 13 residues. The CDR3 here is CAWSVGGRYEQYF. The DNA of the CDR3 is TGTGCCTGGAGTGTAGGTGGGAGGTACGAGCAGTACTTC.

V is TRBV7-8 and J is TRBJ2-1; 15 bases map to TRBD2. CDR3 length equals 15 residues. The germline V gene has CDR1 SGHVS and CDR2 FQNEAQ. The ends lost 6 bases at V and 7 bases at J; junction bases unmatched: 4. The CDR3 nucleotides are TGTGCCAGCAGTTCCGGGACTAGCGGGAGGAATGAGCAGTTCTTC. As protein: CASSSGTSGRNEQFF.

The gene calls are TRBV10-2 and TRBJ2-2, with TRBD2 identical over 8 bases. The CDR3 length is 15 residues. Germline loops: CDR1 WSHSY, CDR2 SAAADI. Trimming at V came to 7 bases and at J to 2 bases, leaving 6 bases not matched to a gene. CDR3 sequence: CASKGSGTNTGELFF. CDR3 bases: TGCGCCAGCAAGGGTAGCGGGACTAACACCGGGGAGCTGTTTTTT.

The rearrangement links TRBV18 to TRBJ1-3; D may be TRBD1 (5 bases). Trimming shortened V by 4 bases and J by 3 bases, and 10 bases separated the two germline ends. Germline CDR1 is KGHSH and CDR2 is LQKENI. The CDR3 is 14 residues long. The CDR3 DNA is TGTGCCAGCTCACGGCAGGGCGGTGGAAACACCATATATTTT. This encodes CASSRQGGGNTIYF.

This clone was counted a few times. The V call is TRBV6-5, the J call TRBJ2-3; D gene ambiguous. The CDR3 is 13 amino acids. Deletions cut 7 bases from V and 0 bases from J, with 8 bases between. Germline assignment: CDR1 MNHEY and CDR2 SVGAGI. The CDR3 sequence is CASTALSTDTQYF. In DNA form, the CDR3 reads TGTGCCAGCACTGCCTTGAGCACAGATACGCAGTATTTT.

The chain uses TRBV19 and TRBJ2-2; 7 bases agree with TRBD2. The germline gives CDR1 LNHDA, CDR2 SQIVND (reference sequence). Germline trimming cut 10 bases from V and 1 base from J; bases unmatched to any gene: 3. This CDR3 comprises 13 residues. The CDR3 protein is CATGGMNTGELFF. For the CDR3, the DNA is TGTGCCACCGGGGGGATGAACACCGGGGAGCTGTTTTTT.

The V and J genes are TRBV4-3 and TRBJ1-2, with D possibly being TRBD1 (6 bases). In germline, CDR1 is LGHNA, CDR2 YSLEER. The CDR3 extends over 17 amino acids. Trimming cost V 2 bases and J 0 bases, with 16 bases left between them. CDR3 sequence: CASSQTQGFGANYGYTF. CDR3 bases: TGCGCCAGCAGCCAAACACAGGGCTTCGGGGCTAACTATGGCTACACCTTC.

The rearrangement joins TRBV6-6 to TRBJ2-5, with D hard to call. The CDR3 sequence is 14 residues long. Looked up from germline, CDR1 is MNHNY and CDR2 is SVGAGI (reference sequence). Trimming left V 6 bases short and J 4 bases short, with 15 bases between. The CDR3 spells CASRGARDGETQYF. CDR3 DNA sequence: TGTGCCAGCAGAGGAGCCCGTGACGGAGAGACCCAGTACTTC.

V is TRBV21-1 and J is TRBJ1-5. TRBV21-1 is labeled a pseudogene. The CDR3 has 13 residues. CDR3 DNA: TGTGCCAGCACCCCGGCAGAGAATCAGCCCCAGCATTTT. The encoded protein is CASTPAENQPQHF.

The chain couples TRBV5-1 to TRBJ2-7, with D possibly being TRBD1 (6 bases). V lost 2 bases and J 9 bases, leaving 18 bases between the germline ends. CDR1 and CDR2 (germline): SGHRS, YFSETQ. This CDR3 is 14 amino acids long. In DNA, the CDR3 is TGCGCCAGCAGCTTAGAGGTCTCTGTAGGGGGGCAGTACTTC. This encodes CASSLEVSVGGQYF.

This chain's CDR3 is CASGGGHDTQYF. The CDR3 DNA sequence: TGTGCCAGCGGGGGGGGCCATGATACGCAGTATTTT. V gene TRBV27 combines with J gene TRBJ2-3, with D tentatively TRBD2 (7 bases). The V gene's germline CDR1 is MNHEY and CDR2 SMNVEV (reference sequence). The CDR3 consists of 12 residues. The ends were cut back, 8 bases at V and 6 bases at J, with 12 bases in the middle.

The V call is TRBV6-5, the J call TRBJ1-5; maybe TRBD1 (5 bases). Germline CDR1 and CDR2: MNHEY and SVGAGI. Trimming cost V 5 bases and J 0 bases, with 11 bases left between them. This CDR3 contains 15 residues. Written as DNA, the CDR3 is TGTGCCAGCAGTCCCGGGACGGCTAGCAATCAGCCCCAGCATTTT. Protein sequence: CASSPGTASNQPQHF.

The gene calls are TRBV14 and TRBJ1-1; 9 positions match TRBD1. The CDR3 has 18 amino acids. Germline V gene sequence: CDR1 SGHDN, CDR2 FVKESK. J lost 6 bases, V lost 4 bases, and 18 bases had no gene match. CDR3 residues: CASSPKNHRKDRGAEAFF. In DNA form, the CDR3 reads TGTGCCAGCAGCCCAAAGAATCACAGAAAAGACAGGGGGGCTGAAGCTTTCTTT.

The rearrangement links TRBV6-1 to TRBJ1-2; D unresolved. From germline, CDR1 is MNHNS and CDR2 SASEGT. The CDR3 consists of 14 residues. V lost 7 bases and J lost 2, with 14 bases in between. The CDR3 DNA is TGTGCCAGCACGGAGGGCCGCTCGAACTATGGCTACACCTTC. Translated: CASTEGRSNYGYTF.

The chain employs TRBV7-6 and TRBJ2-5, with D possibly matching TRBD1 (5 bases). The ends were cut back, 5 bases at V and 5 bases at J, with 12 bases in the middle. Germline V gene sequence: CDR1 SGHVS, CDR2 FNYEAQ. This CDR3 has 13 amino acids. The CDR3 sequence is CASSQGRMETQYF. DNA of the CDR3: TGTGCCAGCAGCCAGGGAAGAATGGAGACCCAGTACTTC.